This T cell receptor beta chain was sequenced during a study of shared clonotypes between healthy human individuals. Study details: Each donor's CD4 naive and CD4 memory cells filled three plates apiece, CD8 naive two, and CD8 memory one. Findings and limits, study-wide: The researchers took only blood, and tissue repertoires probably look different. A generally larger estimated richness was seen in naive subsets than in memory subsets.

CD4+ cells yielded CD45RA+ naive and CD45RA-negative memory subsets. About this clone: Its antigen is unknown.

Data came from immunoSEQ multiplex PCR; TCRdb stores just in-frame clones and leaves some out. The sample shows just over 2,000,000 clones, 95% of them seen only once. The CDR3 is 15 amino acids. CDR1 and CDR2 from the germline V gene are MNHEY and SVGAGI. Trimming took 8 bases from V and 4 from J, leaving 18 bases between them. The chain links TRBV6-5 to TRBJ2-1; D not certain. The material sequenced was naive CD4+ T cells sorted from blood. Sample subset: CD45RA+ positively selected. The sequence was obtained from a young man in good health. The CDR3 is CASAETHALYNEQFF. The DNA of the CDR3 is TGTGCCAGCGCCGAGACTCATGCCTTGTACAATGAGCAGTTCTTC.